The 19 T cell receptor beta chains below come from one sample, sequenced in a study of early T cells in non-severe SARS-CoV-2 infection. TCRdb redid the calling of the 5' RACE reads with MiXCR, one entry per CDR3 protein. The table includes roughly 67,000 distinct CDR3 sequences, 9.5% to 15% detected once. Sequenced input: whole blood. The receptors originated from an adult who was a healthcare worker with PCR-confirmed SARS-CoV-2 infection or an uninfected control (not recorded which).

This clonotype was seen repeatedly, ten times or more. The chain has TRBV12-3 or TRBV12-4 and TRBJ2-3; tentative D call: TRBD1 (6 bases). Trimming left V 3 bases short and J 7 bases short, with 14 bases between. The CDR3 runs to 14 residues. DNA of the CDR3: TGTGCCAGCAGTTTCTGGGGGCCGGGTTATACGCAGTATTTT. Its protein product is CASSFWGPGYTQYF.

This clonotype has more than one count but fewer than ten. The chain joins TRBV7-9 to TRBJ2-3; D gene unclear. The CDR3 sequence is 15 residues long. The V end was cut by 1 base, the J end by 0 bases, with 8 bases between. CDR1 and CDR2 (germline): SEHNR, FQNEAQ (reference sequence). The CDR3 loop reads CASSLGFPSTDTQYF. CDR3 DNA sequence: TGTGCCAGCAGCTTAGGTTTTCCGAGCACAGATACGCAGTATTTT. The complete variable domain, with remaining parts taken from reference TRBV7-9 and TRBJ2-3, reads DTGVSQNPRHKITKRGQNVTFRCDPISEHNRLYWYRQTLGQGPEFLTYFQNEAQLEKSRLLSDRFSAERPKGSFSTLEIQRTEQGDSAMYLCASSLGFPSTDTQYFGPGTRLTVL.

This clonotype showed up many times. Germline is not matched at one junction end, which may reflect a read error. The chain employs TRBV20-1 and TRBJ2-1, with TRBD2 identical over 8 bases. The CDR3 runs to 14 residues. Germline V gene sequence: CDR1 DFQATT, CDR2 SNEGSKA (reference sequence). CDR3: CSAKAGASFNEQFF. The CDR3, as DNA: TGCAGTGCCAAAGCGGGGGCCTCCTTCAATGAGCAGTTCTTC.

This clonotype appeared many times. The V and J genes are TRBV20-1 and TRBJ2-3, with a weak D call TRBD2 (6 bases). CDR3 length: 16 amino acids. V was trimmed by 1 base and J by 6 bases, leaving 20 bases between them. Germline V CDR1 and CDR2: DFQATT, SNEGSKA (reference sequence). CDR3 sequence: CSARAPYVAAGDTQYF. CDR3 nucleotide sequence: TGCAGTGCTAGAGCCCCATACGTCGCCGCGGGGGATACGCAGTATTTT.

This chain links TRBV3-1 with TRBJ2-5; 7 nucleotides match TRBD1. This CDR3 contains 14 residues. Germline V gives CDR1 LGHDT, CDR2 YNNKEL (reference sequence). Trimming at V came to 5 bases and at J to 2 bases, leaving 5 bases not matched to a gene. The CDR3 DNA is TGTGCCAGCAGCGCTTGGGACAGACAAGAGACCCAGTACTTC. This translates into CASSAWDRQETQYF.

The genes are TRBV18 and TRBJ2-7; the match to TRBD1 covers 7 bases. The J segment lost 4 bases and the V segment lost 5 bases, leaving 5 bases of the junction unmatched. The CDR3 loop spans 13 amino acids. Germline CDR1 and CDR2: KGHSH and LQKENI. In nucleotides, the CDR3 is TGTGCCAGCTCAAGGGGACAGAGTTACGAGCAGTACTTC. Translated, it gives CASSRGQSYEQYF.

This clonotype came up a few times. The rearrangement joins TRBV5-1 to TRBJ2-5, with no clear D. The germline V gene encodes CDR1 SGHRS and CDR2 YFSETQ. The CDR3 totals 14 residues. The V end was cut by 0 bases, the J end by 7 bases, with 13 bases between. The CDR3 region is CASSLATLLGTQYF. In nucleotides, the CDR3 is TGCGCCAGCAGCTTGGCTACTCTCTTGGGGACCCAGTACTTC.

This sequence joins TRBV6-5 and TRBJ1-6, with 7 bases identical to TRBD1. This CDR3 has 15 residues. V shed 9 bases and J 5 bases; nucleotides not matched to a gene: 10. Germline CDR1 reads MNHEY; CDR2 reads SVGAGI. CDR3 coding DNA: TGTGCCAGTGCCCCGGGACAGATAGATAATTCACCCCTCCACTTT. Its translation is CASAPGQIDNSPLHF.

This chain connects TRBV5-5 to TRBJ2-4; no firm D call. This CDR3 contains 14 residues. Germline CDR1 and CDR2: SGHKS and YYEKEE (reference sequence). V lost 7 bases, J lost 0 bases, and 11 bases lay in between. The CDR3: CASEDGLAKNIQYF. As DNA, the CDR3 is TGTGCCAGCGAGGATGGGCTAGCCAAAAACATTCAGTACTTC.

The table lists this clonotype with many counts. The genes are TRBV2 and TRBJ2-2; TRBD1 agrees at 11 bases. Germline CDR1 is SNHLY and CDR2 is FYNNEI. This CDR3 is built from 16 residues. V trimming: 4 bases; J trimming: 3 bases; junction bases outside the gene matches: 4. Here the CDR3 DNA reads TGTGCCAGCAGTGTTGGACAGGGGGCGCACACCGGGGAGCTGTTTTTT. This sequence encodes CASSVGQGAHTGELFF.

The chain joins TRBV13 to TRBJ2-7; perhaps D is TRBD1 or TRBD2 (6 bases each). Deletions cut 4 bases from V and 2 bases from J, with 15 bases between. Germline CDR1 is PRHDT and CDR2 is FYEKMQ (reference sequence). The CDR3 is made up of 15 amino acids. CDR3 nucleotide sequence: TGTGCCAGCAGCTCAGAAGGGGGGAGTACCTACGAGCAGTACTTC. Protein product: CASSSEGGSTYEQYF.

A remark on this clonotype: Relative to the germline gene, one junction end is altered; a read error may explain this. The J gene is TRBJ2-5, the V gene TRBV18, with unresolved D. The CDR3 is made up of 13 amino acids. Germline CDR1 KGHSH, CDR2 LQKENI. The CDR3 sequence is CVSSPPAQETQYF. The CDR3 nucleotides read TGTGTCAGCTCACCACCTGCCCAAGAGACCCAGTACTTC.

This clonotype was observed many times. The chain recombines TRBV29-1 with TRBJ2-7; the D call may be TRBD1 or TRBD2 (5 bases each). The CDR3 is 14 amino acids. Germline assignment: CDR1 SQVTM and CDR2 ANQGSEA. Trimming removed 3 bases at V and 3 bases at J, with 15 bases between. The CDR3 loop reads CSVDRETIIYEQYF. The CDR3 DNA sequence: TGCAGCGTTGACAGGGAGACAATCATCTACGAGCAGTACTTC.

This clonotype was picked up a small number of times. The CDR3 nucleotides are TGTGCCAGCAGTGAATACGTGGGTTGGGTTTCTTCACCCCTCCACTTT. Encoded protein: CASSEYVGWVSSPLHF. The chain joins TRBV6-1 to TRBJ1-6; no clear D gene. The V and J ends lost 2 bases and 9 bases respectively, with 17 bases between them. The CDR3 loop spans 16 amino acids. The germline gives CDR1 MNHNS, CDR2 SASEGT.

Many counts were recorded for this clonotype. CDR3 region: CATSFGGQDYGYTF. Written as DNA, the CDR3 is TGTGCCACCTCATTCGGGGGGCAGGACTATGGCTACACCTTC. The chain carries TRBV10-3 and TRBJ1-2, with D perhaps TRBD1 (6 bases). Germline V lookup: CDR1 ENHRY, CDR2 SYGVKD. The CDR3 spans 14 residues. Trimming cost V 10 bases and J 3 bases, with 18 bases left between them.

This chain uses TRBV5-5 with TRBJ1-2, with a tentative D call TRBD1 (6 bases). CDR3 length equals 12 residues. CDR1 and CDR2 (germline): SGHKS, YYEKEE (reference sequence). The V end was cut by 0 bases, the J end by 6 bases, with 6 bases between. The CDR3 DNA reads TGTGCCAGCAGCTTGGGGGACAATGGCTACACCTTC. This codes for CASSLGDNGYTF.

This clonotype was seen at least ten times. The J gene is TRBJ2-7, the V gene TRBV10-2; no clear D. This CDR3 is 13 amino acids long. V lost 5 bases and J 2 bases, leaving 10 bases between the germline ends. Germline CDR1 and CDR2: WSHSY and SAAADI. CDR3 loop: CASSYSIPYEQYF. CDR3 nucleotide sequence: TGCGCCAGCAGTTACAGTATCCCCTACGAGCAGTACTTC.

The rearrangement links TRBV6-2 or TRBV6-3 to TRBJ1-1; possibly TRBD1 for D (5 bases). Germline V CDR1 and CDR2: MNHEY, SVGEGT. V was trimmed by 4 bases and J by 4 bases, leaving 16 bases between them. The CDR3 is 15 amino acids. This CDR3 reads CASSLTAQYGTEAFF. DNA of the CDR3: TGTGCCAGCAGTTTGACAGCACAATACGGCACTGAAGCTTTCTTT.

The table lists this clonotype with many counts. This chain uses TRBV12-3 or TRBV12-4 with TRBJ2-1; D is perhaps TRBD2 (6 bases). The CDR3 spans 15 residues. Trimming left V 6 bases short and J 0 bases short, with 12 bases between. CDR3 amino acids: CASSPDGSSYNEQFF. The CDR3, as DNA: TGTGCCAGCAGCCCGGACGGGAGCTCCTACAATGAGCAGTTCTTC.